Sequencing of this T cell receptor (beta chain) was carried out in a study of sequential checkpoint blockade in melanoma. The treatment denotes: randomized to nivolumab then ipilimumab (arm A) or the reverse (arm B). Repertoires were generated with immunoSEQ multiplex PCR, while TCRdb's copy carries only in-frame clones and drops some. The sample records about 28,000 clones, about 89% being singletons. The germline V and J ends were trimmed by 3 bases and 11 bases, with 17 bases remaining between them. CDR1 and CDR2 (germline): SGDLS, YYNGEE. This CDR3 is 13 amino acids long. The receptor comes from a human donor with melanoma. The sequencing here drew on CD8+ T cells sorted from blood (inferred from file names), taken from a patient given nivolumab and ipilimumab in sequence. V and J are TRBV9 and TRBJ1-1; no definite D call. CDR3 nucleotides: TGTGCCAGCAGCGCCGTTACCGAGACGGAGGCTTTCTTT. Its protein is CASSAVTETEAFF.